A single sample is the source of the 13 T cell receptor beta chains below, sequenced in a study of T cells after yellow fever vaccination. From the 5' RACE reads, TCRdb called clonotypes with MiXCR, one entry per CDR3 protein. The sample has around 300,000 distinct CDR3 sequences; over 3.5% are singletons. This specimen consisted of PBMCs, obtained 15 days after the yellow fever booster vaccination. Receptors were obtained from a man in his late teens or twenties who received the YFV17D yellow fever vaccine.

This clonotype appeared many times. The rearrangement uses TRBV5-1 and TRBJ2-3; TRBD2 is a possible D gene (7 bases). This CDR3 spans 14 amino acids. Germline-derived CDR1 and CDR2 are SGHRS and YFSETQ. The germline V and J ends were trimmed by 3 bases and 4 bases, with 12 bases remaining between them. For the CDR3, the DNA is TGCGCCAGCAGCTCCGGGGGGCGGCCAGATACGCAGTATTTT. Translated, it gives CASSSGGRPDTQYF.

The table lists this clonotype with many counts. The chain joins TRBV29-1 to TRBJ2-1; maybe TRBD2 (6 bases). Germline CDR1 and CDR2: SQVTM and ANQGSEA. The CDR3 runs to 14 residues. V dropped 4 bases and J dropped 7 bases, with 17 bases sitting between them. CDR3 in amino acids: CSVVWTEGGNEQFF. DNA for the CDR3: TGCAGCGTTGTCTGGACGGAGGGCGGGAATGAGCAGTTCTTC.

A remark on this clonotype: A much larger clone differs from this one at a single base, so this may be a read error. The rearrangement uses TRBV7-9 and TRBJ1-1; no definite D call. Trimming left V 4 bases short and J 6 bases short, with 18 bases between. The germline gives CDR1 SEHNR, CDR2 FQNEAQ (reference sequence). The CDR3 runs 15 residues. The CDR3: CASSSVLGFGAEAFF. For the CDR3, the DNA is TGTGCCAGCAGCTCCGTGTTGGGGTTTGGGGCTGAAGCTTTCTTT.

This clonotype was counted at least ten times. J is TRBJ1-5 and V is TRBV7-2, with a tentative D call TRBD1 (6 bases). The CDR3 spans 15 residues. Looked up from germline, CDR1 is SGHTA and CDR2 is FQGNSA. Trimming stripped 5 bases from V and 4 bases from J, with 15 bases between. CDR3 in amino acids: CASSLRQATNQPQHF. Written as DNA, the CDR3 is TGTGCCAGCAGCCTCCGACAGGCGACGAATCAGCCCCAGCATTTT.

This clonotype was seen at least ten times. The chain is built from TRBV4-3 and TRBJ2-7; 9 positions agree with TRBD2. CDR3 length: 15 residues. Trimming at V came to 0 bases and at J to 4 bases, leaving 4 bases not matched to a gene. Germline values: CDR1 LGHNA, CDR2 YSLEER. The CDR3 coding sequence is TGCGCCAGCAGCCAAGATGGGCTAGCGGGGTACGAGCAGTACGTC. Translating it yields CASSQDGLAGYEQYV.

This clonotype was found many times. The chain links TRBV4-3 to TRBJ2-1, with D perhaps matching TRBD1 or TRBD2 (6 bases each). CDR3 size: 15 residues. Germline CDR1 and CDR2: LGHNA and YSLEER. V dropped 4 bases and J dropped 10 bases, with 20 bases sitting between them. The CDR3: CASSLKGVRGKEQFF. Here the CDR3 DNA reads TGCGCCAGCAGCCTCAAGGGGGTCCGGGGGAAAGAGCAGTTCTTC.

This clonotype appeared a few times. The genes are TRBV24-1 and TRBJ2-5; the D gene is possibly TRBD2 (6 bases). V shed 4 bases and J shed 1 base, with 12 bases lying between them. Germline V gene data show CDR1 as KGHDR and CDR2 as SFDVKD. The CDR3 is 15 residues long. CDR3 protein: CATSDIRGFQETQYF. As DNA, the CDR3 is TGTGCCACCAGTGACATTCGGGGGTTCCAAGAGACCCAGTACTTC.

This clonotype was detected only a few times. The chain uses TRBV11-2 and TRBJ2-5; D remains unclear. V dropped 0 bases and J dropped 0 bases, with 2 bases sitting between them. CDR3 length equals 13 residues. Germline CDR1 and CDR2: SGHAT and FQNNGV. CDR3 in DNA: TGTGCCAGCAGCTTAGAAAACCAAGAGACCCAGTACTTC. Protein: CASSLENQETQYF.

This chain connects TRBV12-3 or TRBV12-4 to TRBJ1-1; 7 nucleotides agree with TRBD1. The CDR3 has 14 amino acids. J gave up 3 bases and V 4 bases, and 5 bases lay outside the gene matches. The CDR3, as DNA: TGTGCCAGCAGTTCTAGGGACAGATACACTGAAGCTTTCTTT. As protein: CASSSRDRYTEAFF.

The chain has TRBV7-2 and TRBJ2-1, with D perhaps matching TRBD1 (9 bases). Between the trimmed V and J ends, which lost 3 bases and 1 base, there was a span of 16 bases. The germline gives CDR1 SGHTA, CDR2 FQGNSA. The CDR3 is 17 residues long. The CDR3 region has the DNA TGTGCCAGCAGCTTCCCGGGGGGGACAGGGTCCTACAATGAGCAGTTCTTC. It encodes CASSFPGGTGSYNEQFF.

There are many counts of this clonotype. J is TRBJ2-7 and V is TRBV6-5; 10 nucleotides line up with TRBD1. The CDR3 is 17 residues long. The trim removed 6 bases at V and 1 base at J, leaving 12 bases unmatched. Germline V gene sequence: CDR1 MNHEY, CDR2 SVGAGI. The CDR3 DNA follows: TGTGCCAGCAGCTACCAATATGACAGGGGGCTTTCCTACGAGCAGTACTTC. Amino acid sequence: CASSYQYDRGLSYEQYF.

The sample holds many counts of this clonotype. The gene calls are TRBV24-1 and TRBJ1-2; D unresolved. V gave up 5 bases and J gave up 5 bases, with 5 bases separating them. The germline V gene encodes CDR1 KGHDR and CDR2 SFDVKD. CDR3 size: 11 residues. The CDR3 loop reads CATSGGYGYTF. For the CDR3, the DNA is TGTGCCACCAGTGGGGGTTATGGCTACACCTTC.

This clonotype was recorded many times. This chain joins TRBV14 and TRBJ2-7; D remains unclear. The germline V and J ends were trimmed by 8 bases and 4 bases, with 12 bases remaining between them. Germline lookup yields CDR1 SGHDN and CDR2 FVKESK. The CDR3 extends over 12 amino acids. CDR3 nucleotides: TGTGCCAGCGTGGCGGATGATTACGAGCAGTACTTC. This codes for CASVADDYEQYF.